The sequence of this TCR beta chain was determined in a study of identical twins. This clonotype came up many times. Via MiXCR, TCRdb re-called the 5' RACE reads, giving one row per CDR3 protein. The sample carries about 150,000 distinct CDR3 sequences, roughly 3.5% recorded once. The specimen sequenced was memory T cells sorted from blood. The receptor was isolated from a man younger than 35 in good health.

The CDR3 region is CSADLDRAGETQYF. The CDR3 DNA follows: TGCAGCGCCGACTTGGACAGGGCAGGCGAGACCCAGTACTTC. The chain couples TRBV29-1 to TRBJ2-5, with 8 bases identical to TRBD1. Germline V CDR1 and CDR2: SQVTM, ANQGSEA. The CDR3 sequence is 14 residues long. The V segment lost 7 bases and the J segment 5 bases; nucleotides outside the gene matches: 12.